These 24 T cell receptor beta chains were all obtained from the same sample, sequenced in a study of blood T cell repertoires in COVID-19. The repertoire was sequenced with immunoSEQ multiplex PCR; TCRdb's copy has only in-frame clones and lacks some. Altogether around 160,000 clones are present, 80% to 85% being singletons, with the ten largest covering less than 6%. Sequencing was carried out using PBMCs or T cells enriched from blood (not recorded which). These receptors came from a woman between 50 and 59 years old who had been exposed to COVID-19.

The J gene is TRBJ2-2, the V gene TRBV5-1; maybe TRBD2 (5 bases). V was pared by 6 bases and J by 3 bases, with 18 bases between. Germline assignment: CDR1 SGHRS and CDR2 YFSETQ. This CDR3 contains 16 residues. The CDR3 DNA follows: TGCGCCAGCAACCGGCGGGTTGGGGAATACACCGGGGAGCTGTTTTTT. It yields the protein CASNRRVGEYTGELFF.

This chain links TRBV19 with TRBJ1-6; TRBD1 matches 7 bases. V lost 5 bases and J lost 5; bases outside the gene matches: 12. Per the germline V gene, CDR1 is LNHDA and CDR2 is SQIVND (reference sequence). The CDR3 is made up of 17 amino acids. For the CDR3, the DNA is TGTGCCAGTAGTGCTCCCGCATTCCAGGGGGATAATTCACCCCTCCACTTT. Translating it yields CASSAPAFQGDNSPLHF.

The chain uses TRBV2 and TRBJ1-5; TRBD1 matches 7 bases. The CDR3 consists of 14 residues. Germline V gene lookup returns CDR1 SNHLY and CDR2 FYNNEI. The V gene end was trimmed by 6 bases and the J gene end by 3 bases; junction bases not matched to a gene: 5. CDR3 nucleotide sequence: TGTGCCAGCAGCGCAGACAGGGCCAATCAGCCCCAGCATTTT. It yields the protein CASSADRANQPQHF.

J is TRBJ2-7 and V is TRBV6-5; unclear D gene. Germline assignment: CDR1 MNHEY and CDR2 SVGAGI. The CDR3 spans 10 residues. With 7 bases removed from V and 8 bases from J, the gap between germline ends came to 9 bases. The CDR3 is CASTAEKQYF. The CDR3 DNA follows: TGTGCCAGCACGGCGGAGAAGCAGTACTTC.

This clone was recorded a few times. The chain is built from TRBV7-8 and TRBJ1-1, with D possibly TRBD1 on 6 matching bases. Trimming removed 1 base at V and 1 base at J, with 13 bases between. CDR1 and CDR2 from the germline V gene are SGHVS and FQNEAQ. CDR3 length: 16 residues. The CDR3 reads CASSLVTGLSNTEAFF. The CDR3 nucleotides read TGTGCCAGCAGCTTAGTTACAGGGCTCTCGAACACTGAAGCTTTCTTT.

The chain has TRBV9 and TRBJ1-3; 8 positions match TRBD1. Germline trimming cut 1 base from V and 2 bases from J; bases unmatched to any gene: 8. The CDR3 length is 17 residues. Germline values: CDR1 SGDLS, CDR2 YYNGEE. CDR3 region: CASSVYTGGVPGNTIYF. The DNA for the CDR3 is TGTGCCAGCAGCGTATACACAGGGGGAGTTCCTGGAAACACCATATATTTT. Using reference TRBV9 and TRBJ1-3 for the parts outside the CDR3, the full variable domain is DSGVTQTPKHLITATGQRVTLRCSPRSGDLSVYWYQQSLDQGLQFLIQYYNGEERAKGNILERFSAQQFPDLHSELNLSSLELGDSALYFCASSVYTGGVPGNTIYFGEGSWLTVV.

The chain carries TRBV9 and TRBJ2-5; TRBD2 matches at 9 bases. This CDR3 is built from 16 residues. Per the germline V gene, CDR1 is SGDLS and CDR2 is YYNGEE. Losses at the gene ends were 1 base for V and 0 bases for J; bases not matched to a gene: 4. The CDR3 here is CASSVSAGGNQETQYF. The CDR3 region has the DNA TGTGCCAGCAGCGTATCAGCGGGGGGTAACCAAGAGACCCAGTACTTC.

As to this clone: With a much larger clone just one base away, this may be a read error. The CDR3 nucleotides read TGTGCCAGCAGCCCCGGGGACGAGCAGTACTTC. Encoded protein: CASSPGDEQYF. The rearrangement joins TRBV28 to TRBJ2-7; D perhaps matches TRBD2 (5 bases). The V gene's germline CDR1 is MDHEN and CDR2 SYDVKM. This CDR3 has 11 amino acids. Trimming took off 6 bases at V and 5 bases at J, with 8 bases between the two ends. Full variable domain (outside the CDR3, taken from reference TRBV28 and TRBJ2-7): DVKVTQSSRYLVKRTGEKVFLECVQDMDHENMFWYRQDPGLGLRLIYFSYDVKMKEKGDIPEGYSVSREKKERFSLILESASTNQTSMYLCASSPGDEQYFGPGTRLTVT.

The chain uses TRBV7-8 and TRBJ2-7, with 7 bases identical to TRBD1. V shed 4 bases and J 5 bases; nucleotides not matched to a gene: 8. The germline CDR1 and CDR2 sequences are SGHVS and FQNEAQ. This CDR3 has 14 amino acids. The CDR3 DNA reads TGTGCCAGCAGCTCCACCCGGGACAGCCACGAGCAGTACTTC. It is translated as CASSSTRDSHEQYF.

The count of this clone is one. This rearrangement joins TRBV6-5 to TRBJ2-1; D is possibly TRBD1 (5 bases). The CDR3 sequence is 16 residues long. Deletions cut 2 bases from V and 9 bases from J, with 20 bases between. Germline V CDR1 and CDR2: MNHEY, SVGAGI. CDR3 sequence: CASSYVLFGLQGEQFF. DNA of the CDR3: TGTGCCAGCAGTTACGTTTTGTTCGGATTGCAGGGTGAGCAGTTCTTC.

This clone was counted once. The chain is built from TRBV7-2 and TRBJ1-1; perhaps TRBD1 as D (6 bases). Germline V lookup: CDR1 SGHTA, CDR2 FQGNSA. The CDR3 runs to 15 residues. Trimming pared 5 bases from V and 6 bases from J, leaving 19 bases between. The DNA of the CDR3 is TGTGCCAGCAGCCAGCGGGGGCGGGGTAAAGCTGAAGCTTTCTTT. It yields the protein CASSQRGRGKAEAFF.

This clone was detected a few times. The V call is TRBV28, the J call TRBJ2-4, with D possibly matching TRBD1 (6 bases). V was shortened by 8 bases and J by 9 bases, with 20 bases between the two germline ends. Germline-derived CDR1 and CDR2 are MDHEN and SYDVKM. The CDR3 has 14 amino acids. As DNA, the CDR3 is TGTGCCAGCGAGACGGGACACCAACCGGGCATTCAGTACTTC. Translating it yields CASETGHQPGIQYF.

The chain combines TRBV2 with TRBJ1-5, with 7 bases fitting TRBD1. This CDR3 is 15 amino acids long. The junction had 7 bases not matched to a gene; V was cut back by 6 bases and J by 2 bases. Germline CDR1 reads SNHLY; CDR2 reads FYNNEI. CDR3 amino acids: CASSRRGLGNQPQHF. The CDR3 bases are TGTGCCAGCAGCCGGAGGGGGCTCGGCAATCAGCCCCAGCATTTT.

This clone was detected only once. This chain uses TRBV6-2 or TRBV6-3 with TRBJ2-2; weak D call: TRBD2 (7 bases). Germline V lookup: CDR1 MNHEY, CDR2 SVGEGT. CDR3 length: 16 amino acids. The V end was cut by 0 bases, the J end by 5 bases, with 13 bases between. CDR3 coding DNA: TGTGCCAGCAGTTACTCGTGGGGGGGCAATACCGGGGAGCTGTTTTTT. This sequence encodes CASSYSWGGNTGELFF.

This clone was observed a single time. This CDR3 reads CASSHRTGGLGGYTF. For the CDR3, the DNA is TGTGCCAGCAGCCATCGGACAGGGGGCTTGGGCGGCTACACCTTC. The J gene is TRBJ1-2, the V gene TRBV14; TRBD1 aligns across 11 bases. Germline V gene lookup returns CDR1 SGHDN and CDR2 FVKESK. V was clipped by 3 bases and J by 8 bases; unmatched bases: 8. The CDR3 loop spans 15 amino acids. Supplemented by reference TRBV14 and TRBJ1-2, the full variable domain reads EAGVTQFPSHSVIEKGQTVTLRCDPISGHDNLYWYRRVMGKEIKFLLHFVKESKQDESGMPNNRFLAERTGGTYSTLKVQPAELEDSGVYFCASSHRTGGLGGYTFGSGTRLTVV.

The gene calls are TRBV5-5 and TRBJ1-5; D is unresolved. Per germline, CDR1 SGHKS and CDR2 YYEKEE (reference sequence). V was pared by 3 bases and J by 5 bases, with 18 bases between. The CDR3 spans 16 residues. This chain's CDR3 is CASSSLTTDWDQPQHF. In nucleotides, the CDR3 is TGTGCCAGCAGCTCTCTTACTACTGATTGGGATCAGCCCCAGCATTTT.

The CDR3 coding sequence is TGTGCCAGCAGCCAAGATACACCGGGACAGAAAGAGACCCAGTACTTC. This gives the protein CASSQDTPGQKETQYF. The gene calls are TRBV4-2 and TRBJ2-5, with 7 bases matching TRBD1. Looked up from germline, CDR1 is LGHNA and CDR2 is YNFKEQ. J lost 3 bases, V lost 0 bases, and 7 bases had no gene match. This CDR3 contains 16 residues.

CDR3 in amino acids: CASSHNIGTGHGYTF. In DNA, the CDR3 is TGTGCCAGCAGCCACAATATCGGGACAGGGCATGGCTACACCTTC. This chain links TRBV6-5 with TRBJ1-2; 9 bases fit TRBD1. The CDR3 consists of 15 residues. Losses at the gene ends were 6 bases for V and 6 bases for J; bases not matched to a gene: 11. Per germline, CDR1 MNHEY and CDR2 SVGAGI.

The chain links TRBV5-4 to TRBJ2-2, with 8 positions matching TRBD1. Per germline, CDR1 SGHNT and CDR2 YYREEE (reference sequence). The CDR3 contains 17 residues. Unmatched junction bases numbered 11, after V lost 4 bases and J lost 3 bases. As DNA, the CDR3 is TGTGCCAGCAGCCACCCCTCCGGGACAGGTTACACCGGGGAGCTGTTTTTT. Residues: CASSHPSGTGYTGELFF. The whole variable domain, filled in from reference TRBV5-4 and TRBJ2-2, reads ETGVTQSPTHLIKTRGQQVTLRCSSQSGHNTVSWYQQALGQGPQFIFQYYREEENGRGNFPPRFSGLQFPNYSSELNVNALELDDSALYLCASSHPSGTGYTGELFFGEGSRLTVL.

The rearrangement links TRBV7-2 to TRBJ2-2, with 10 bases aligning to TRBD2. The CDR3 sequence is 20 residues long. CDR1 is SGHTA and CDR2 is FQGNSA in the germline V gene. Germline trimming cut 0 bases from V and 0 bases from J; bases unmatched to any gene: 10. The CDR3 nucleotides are TGTGCCAGCAGCTTAGCCCCTAATTTAGCGGGAGGCCCGAACACCGGGGAGCTGTTTTTT. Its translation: CASSLAPNLAGGPNTGELFF.

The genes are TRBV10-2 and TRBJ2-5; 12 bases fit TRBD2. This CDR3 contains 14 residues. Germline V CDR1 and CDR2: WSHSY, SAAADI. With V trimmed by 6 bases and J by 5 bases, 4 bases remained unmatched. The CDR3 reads CASSTSGGSETQYF. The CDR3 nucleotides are TGCGCCAGCAGCACTAGCGGGGGGTCGGAGACCCAGTACTTC.

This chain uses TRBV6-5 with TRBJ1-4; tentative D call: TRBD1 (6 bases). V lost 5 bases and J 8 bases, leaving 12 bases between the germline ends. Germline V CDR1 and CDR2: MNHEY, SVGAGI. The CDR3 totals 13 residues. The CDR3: CASSNRVEEKLFF. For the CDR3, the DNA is TGTGCCAGCAGTAACAGGGTGGAGGAAAAACTGTTTTTT.

CDR3 nucleotides: TGTGCCAGCCGAACCGGGACAGGGGTCACGGAGTACTTC. Translating it yields CASRTGTGVTEYF. The V gene is TRBV27, the J gene TRBJ2-7; 10 bases are shared with TRBD1. V lost 8 bases and J lost 11; bases outside the gene matches: 12. This CDR3 spans 13 amino acids. Germline V gives CDR1 MNHEY, CDR2 SMNVEV (reference sequence).

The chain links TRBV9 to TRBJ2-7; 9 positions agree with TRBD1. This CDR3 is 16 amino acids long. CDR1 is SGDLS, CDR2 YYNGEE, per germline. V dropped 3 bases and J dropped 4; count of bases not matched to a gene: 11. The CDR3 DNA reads TGTGCCAGCAGCGGTTTGACCGGGACAGGGAGTTACGAGCAGTACTTC. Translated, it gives CASSGLTGTGSYEQYF.